This T cell receptor beta chain derives from a study of T cell repertoires in cytomegalovirus infection. Study-wide background: In public TCR beta signatures, there were indications of both CMV infection and matching HLA type. Overall study results and limits: HLA-C-restricted CMV-specific TCR beta clonotypes were dominant in the ex vivo response. The study identified carriers of CMV plus the relevant HLA from cumulative public TCR beta family frequency.

The table lists this clonotype with many counts. The antigen remains undetermined. TCRdb independently ran MiXCR on the reads; one entry per CDR3 protein. Here the sample spans roughly 100,000 distinct CDR3 sequences, approximately 17% being singletons. The CDR3 covers 15 residues. V was shortened by 5 bases and J by 6 bases, with 18 bases between the two germline ends. CDR1 and CDR2 from the germline V gene are SGHTA and FQGNSA. The receptor comes from a human donor in good health (CMV status not recorded). Some clones in this sample may be carry-over from other donors' samples. The specimen was PBMCs. The chain is built from TRBV7-2 and TRBJ2-3, with a possible D match to TRBD1 (6 bases). CDR3 region: CASSPWGQGADTQYF. The CDR3 region has the DNA TGTGCCAGCAGCCCTTGGGGGCAGGGCGCGGATACGCAGTATTTT.